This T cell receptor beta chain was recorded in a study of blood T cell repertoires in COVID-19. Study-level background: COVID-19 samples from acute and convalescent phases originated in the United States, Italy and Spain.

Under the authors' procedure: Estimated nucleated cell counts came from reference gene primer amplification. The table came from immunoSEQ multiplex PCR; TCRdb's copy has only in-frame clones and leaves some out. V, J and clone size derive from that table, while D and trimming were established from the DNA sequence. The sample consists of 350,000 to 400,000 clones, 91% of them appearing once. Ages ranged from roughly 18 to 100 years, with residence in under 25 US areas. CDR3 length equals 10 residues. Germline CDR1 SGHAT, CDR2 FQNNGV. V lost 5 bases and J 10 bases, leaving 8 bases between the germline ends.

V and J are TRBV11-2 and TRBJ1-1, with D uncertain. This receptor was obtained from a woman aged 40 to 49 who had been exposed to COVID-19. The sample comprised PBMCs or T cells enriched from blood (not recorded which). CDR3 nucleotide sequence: TGTGCCAGCAGCCGGGGTAGAGCTTTCTTT. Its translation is CASSRGRAFF.